The 11 T cell receptor beta chains reported below all come from one sample, sequenced in a study of blood T cell repertoires in COVID-19. Produced via immunoSEQ multiplex PCR; TCRdb's table is partial and in-frame only. Counted here are about 55,000 clones, 75% to 95% occurring once; the ten biggest clones make up approximately 14%. The sequenced sample was peripheral blood. The source of these receptors is a human donor with active COVID-19. The donor label of this sample is uncertain.

The chain couples TRBV27 to TRBJ2-6; perhaps TRBD1 as D (6 bases). CDR3 length: 17 amino acids. The germline V and J ends were trimmed by 0 bases and 4 bases, with 13 bases remaining between them. Germline V gene data show CDR1 as MNHEY and CDR2 as SMNVEV (reference sequence). The CDR3 reads CASSLSRTGSGANVLTF. In nucleotides, the CDR3 is TGTGCCAGCAGTTTATCCCGTACAGGGTCAGGGGCCAACGTCCTGACTTTC. The full variable domain, its missing parts supplied by reference TRBV27 and TRBJ2-6, is EAQVTQNPRYLITVTGKKLTVTCSQNMNHEYMSWYRQDPGLGLRQIYYSMNVEVTDKGDVPEGYKVSRKEKRNFPLILESPSPNQTSLYFCASSLSRTGSGANVLTFGAGSRLTVL.

This chain connects TRBV5-6 to TRBJ2-2; 9 nucleotides align to TRBD2. Per the germline V gene, CDR1 is SGHDT and CDR2 is YYEEEE. Trimming removed 1 base from V and 2 bases from J; junction bases left unmatched: 3. This CDR3 region has 16 residues. The CDR3 nucleotides read TGTGCCAGCAGCTTGTACCTAGCGGGAAACACCGGGGAGCTGTTTTTT. Protein product: CASSLYLAGNTGELFF.

The chain is built from TRBV6-5 and TRBJ2-7, with 7 bases lining up with TRBD2. The CDR3 length is 12 residues. With 9 bases clipped from V and 5 bases from J, the junction kept 7 bases outside the gene matches. Per the germline V gene, CDR1 is MNHEY and CDR2 is SVGAGI. Here the CDR3 DNA reads TGTGCCAGAAGGGAGGGACCCCACGAGCAGTACGTC. Translation gives CARREGPHEQYV.

The chain has TRBV4-1 and TRBJ2-4; TRBD2 agrees at 12 bases. CDR1 is MGHRA, CDR2 YSYEKL, per germline. V gave up 3 bases and J gave up 5 bases; unmatched junction bases: 23. The CDR3 has 22 amino acids. In DNA form, the CDR3 reads TGCGCCAGCAGCCAGCTCTATCCGCCGAGCCTAGCGGGGGGGCTAAGGGAAAACATTCAGTACTTC. Translating it yields CASSQLYPPSLAGGLRENIQYF.

The V gene is TRBV6-4, the J gene TRBJ2-1, with 7 nucleotides matching TRBD1. The trim removed 2 bases at V and 6 bases at J, leaving 1 base unmatched. Germline lookup yields CDR1 MRHNA and CDR2 SNTAGT. This CDR3 spans 13 amino acids. This CDR3 is CASSDRDSNEQFF. The DNA for the CDR3 is TGTGCCAGCAGTGACAGGGACAGCAATGAGCAGTTCTTC.

The chain employs TRBV2 and TRBJ2-1, with no clear D. CDR3 length: 12 amino acids. Germline loops: CDR1 SNHLY, CDR2 FYNNEI. Between the trimmed V and J ends, which lost 4 bases and 4 bases, there was a span of 5 bases. CDR3 in amino acids: CASSGGYNEQFF. The DNA for the CDR3 is TGTGCCAGCAGTGGAGGTTACAATGAGCAGTTCTTC.

This rearrangement joins TRBV14 to TRBJ2-2, with 8 bases lining up with TRBD2. Trimming took 0 bases from V and 2 from J; bases not matched to a gene: 8. The CDR3 has 18 amino acids. CDR1 is SGHDN, CDR2 FVKESK, per germline. The CDR3 protein is CASSQDWGTSANTGELFF. In DNA form, the CDR3 reads TGTGCCAGCAGCCAAGATTGGGGGACTAGTGCTAACACCGGGGAGCTGTTTTTT. Complete variable domain (other parts from reference TRBV14 and TRBJ2-2): EAGVTQFPSHSVIEKGQTVTLRCDPISGHDNLYWYRRVMGKEIKFLLHFVKESKQDESGMPNNRFLAERTGGTYSTLKVQPAELEDSGVYFCASSQDWGTSANTGELFFGEGSRLTVL.

CDR3: CASKRVWGDEQYF. CDR3 in DNA: TGTGCCAGCAAGCGTGTTTGGGGGGACGAGCAGTACTTC. The rearrangement links TRBV25-1 to TRBJ2-7; maybe TRBD2 (6 bases). Trimming took 7 bases from V and 5 from J, leaving 15 bases between them. The CDR3 has 13 residues. The germline V gene has CDR1 MGHDK and CDR2 SYGVNS.

The rearrangement uses TRBV19 and TRBJ2-6, with D tentatively TRBD1 (5 bases). Trimming left V 8 bases short and J 1 base short, with 9 bases between. The CDR3 totals 14 residues. Germline CDR1 reads LNHDA; CDR2 reads SQIVND (reference sequence). CDR3: CASEQGSGANVLTF. The CDR3 DNA is TGTGCCAGTGAGCAGGGTTCTGGGGCCAACGTCCTGACTTTC.

The chain is built from TRBV19 and TRBJ1-3; D is unclear. The length of the CDR3 is 13 residues. Germline-derived CDR1 and CDR2 are LNHDA and SQIVND (reference sequence). Trimming pared 3 bases from V and 0 bases from J, leaving 3 bases between. The CDR3 DNA is TGTGCCAGTAGTATCAGCTCTGGAAACACCATATATTTT. Protein product: CASSISSGNTIYF.

This chain links TRBV5-1 with TRBJ2-7; D uncertain. Germline CDR1 SGHRS, CDR2 YFSETQ. Trimming removed 0 bases from V and 6 bases from J, with 7 bases in between. The CDR3 spans 12 residues. CDR3 protein: CASSLGAAEQYF. The DNA for the CDR3 is TGCGCCAGCAGCTTGGGGGCTGCCGAGCAGTACTTC.